The following is a T cell receptor (beta chain) sequence with its context. In the source study's methods: It was from reference gene primer amplification that nucleated cell counts were estimated. Only in-frame clones appear in the TCRdb table, and some are missing; sequencing was by immunoSEQ multiplex PCR. D and trimming were read from the DNA, whereas the V and J calls and clone size are those reported in that table. The sample records 150,000 or so clones, 80% to 90% being singletons. These data are taken from a study of blood T cell repertoires in COVID-19. The wider study: Collection of acute and convalescent COVID-19 samples took place in the United States, Italy and Spain. The analysed material was cDNA or gDNA that came from T cells, B-cell-depleted T cells, or PBMCs.

The V and J ends lost 2 bases and 0 bases respectively, with 11 bases between them. The CDR3 consists of 14 residues. Germline-derived CDR1 and CDR2 are GTSNPN and SVGIG (reference sequence). The V and J genes are TRBV30 and TRBJ2-7, with D tentatively TRBD1 (6 bases). The sequence was obtained from a man aged 40-49 years who had recovered from COVID-19. Source material: peripheral blood. CDR3 amino acids: CAWSSDSYSYEQYF. The CDR3 nucleotides are TGTGCCTGGAGTTCGGACAGTTACTCCTACGAGCAGTACTTC. Combining the CDR3 with reference TRBV30 and TRBJ2-7 gives the whole variable domain SQTIHQWPATLVQPVGSPLSLECTVEGTSNPNLYWYRQAAGRGLQLLFYSVGIGQISSEVPQNLSASRPQDRQFILSSKKLLLSDSGFYLCAWSSDSYSYEQYFGPGTRLTVT.